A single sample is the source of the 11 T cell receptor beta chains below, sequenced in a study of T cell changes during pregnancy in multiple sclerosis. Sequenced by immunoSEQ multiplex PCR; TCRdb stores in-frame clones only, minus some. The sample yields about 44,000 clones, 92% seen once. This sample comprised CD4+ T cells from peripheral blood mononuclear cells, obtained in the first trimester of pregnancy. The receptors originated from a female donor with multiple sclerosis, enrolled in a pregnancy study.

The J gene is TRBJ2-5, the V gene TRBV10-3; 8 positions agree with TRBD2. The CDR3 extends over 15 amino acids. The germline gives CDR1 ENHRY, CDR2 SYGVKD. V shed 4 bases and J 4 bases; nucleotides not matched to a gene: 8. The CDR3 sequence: CAISVEREWSETQYF. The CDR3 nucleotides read TGTGCCATCAGTGTGGAGCGGGAGTGGTCAGAGACCCAGTACTTC.

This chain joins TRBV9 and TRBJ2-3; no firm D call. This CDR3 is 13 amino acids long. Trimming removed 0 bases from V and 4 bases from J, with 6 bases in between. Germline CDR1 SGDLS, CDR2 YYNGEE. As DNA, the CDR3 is TGTGCCAGCAGCGTAGGCCTAGCAGATACGCAGTATTTT. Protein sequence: CASSVGLADTQYF.

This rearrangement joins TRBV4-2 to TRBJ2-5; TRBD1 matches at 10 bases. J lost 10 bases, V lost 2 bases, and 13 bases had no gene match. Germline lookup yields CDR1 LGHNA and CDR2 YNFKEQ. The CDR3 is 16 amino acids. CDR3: CASSQNPGQGSGVQYF. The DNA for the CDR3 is TGTGCCAGCAGCCAAAATCCGGGACAGGGGAGCGGTGTCCAGTACTTC.

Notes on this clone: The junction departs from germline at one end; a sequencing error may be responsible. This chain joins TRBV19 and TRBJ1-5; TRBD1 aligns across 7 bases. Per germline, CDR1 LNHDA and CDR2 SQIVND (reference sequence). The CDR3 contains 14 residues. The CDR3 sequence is CASSIDRVRKPQHF. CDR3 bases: TGTGCCAGTAGCATAGACAGGGTGAGAAAGCCCCAGCATTTT.

In DNA form, the CDR3 reads TGTGCCAGGAGGACGATCGGGGGGGAGACCCAGTACTTC. Translating it yields CARRTIGGETQYF. The genes are TRBV21-1 and TRBJ2-5; TRBD2, the table's D call, lacks a check against the DNA. TRBV21-1 is termed a pseudogene. The CDR3 sequence is 13 residues long.

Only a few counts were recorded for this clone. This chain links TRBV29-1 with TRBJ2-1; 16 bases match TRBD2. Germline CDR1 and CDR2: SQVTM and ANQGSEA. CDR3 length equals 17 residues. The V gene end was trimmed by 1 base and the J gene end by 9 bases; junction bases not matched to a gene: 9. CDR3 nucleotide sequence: TGCAGCGTTGAAGTGGGACTAGCGGGAGGGCCAGGTAGTGAGCAGTTCTTC. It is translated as CSVEVGLAGGPGSEQFF.

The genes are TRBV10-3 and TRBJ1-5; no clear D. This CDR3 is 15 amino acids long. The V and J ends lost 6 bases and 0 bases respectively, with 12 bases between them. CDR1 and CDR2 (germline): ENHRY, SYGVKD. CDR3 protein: CAIRKSGDSNQPQHF. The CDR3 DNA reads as TGTGCCATCAGAAAGTCGGGAGATAGCAATCAGCCCCAGCATTTT.

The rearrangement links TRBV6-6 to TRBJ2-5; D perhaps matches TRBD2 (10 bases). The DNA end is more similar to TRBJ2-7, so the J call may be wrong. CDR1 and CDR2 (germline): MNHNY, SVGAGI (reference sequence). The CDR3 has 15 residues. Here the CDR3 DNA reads TGTGCCAGCAGGTACAGGGGGCTAGCGGGAGACGAGCAGTACTTC. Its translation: CASRYRGLAGDEQYF.

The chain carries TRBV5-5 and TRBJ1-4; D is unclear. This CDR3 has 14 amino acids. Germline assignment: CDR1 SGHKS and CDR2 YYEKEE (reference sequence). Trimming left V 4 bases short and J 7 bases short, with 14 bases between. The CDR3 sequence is CASSLGSRGEKLFF. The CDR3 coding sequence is TGTGCCAGCAGCCTGGGGTCCCGGGGTGAAAAACTGTTTTTT.

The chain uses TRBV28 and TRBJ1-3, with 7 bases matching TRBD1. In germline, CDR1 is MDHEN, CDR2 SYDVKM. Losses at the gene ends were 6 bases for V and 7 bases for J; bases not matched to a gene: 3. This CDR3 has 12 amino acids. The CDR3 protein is CASRTGWNTIYF. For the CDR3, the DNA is TGTGCCAGCAGGACAGGGTGGAACACCATATATTTT.

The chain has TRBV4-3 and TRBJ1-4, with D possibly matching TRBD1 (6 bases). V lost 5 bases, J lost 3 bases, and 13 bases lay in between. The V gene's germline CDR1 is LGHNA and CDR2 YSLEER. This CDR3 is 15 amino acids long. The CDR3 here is CASSLQGRSNEKLFF. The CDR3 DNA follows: TGCGCCAGCAGCTTACAGGGTCGGTCTAATGAAAAACTGTTTTTT.